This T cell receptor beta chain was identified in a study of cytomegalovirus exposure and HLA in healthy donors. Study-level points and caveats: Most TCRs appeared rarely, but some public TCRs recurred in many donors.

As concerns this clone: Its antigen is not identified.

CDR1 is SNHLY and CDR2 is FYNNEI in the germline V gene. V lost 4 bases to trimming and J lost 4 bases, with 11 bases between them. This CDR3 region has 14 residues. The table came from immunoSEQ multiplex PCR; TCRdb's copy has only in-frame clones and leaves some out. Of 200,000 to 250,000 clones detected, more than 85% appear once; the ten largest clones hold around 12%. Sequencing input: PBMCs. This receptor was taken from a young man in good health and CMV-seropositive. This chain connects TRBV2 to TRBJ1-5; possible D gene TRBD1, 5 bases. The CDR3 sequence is CASSVLQGNQPQHF. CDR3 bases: TGTGCCAGCAGTGTGCTCCAGGGTAATCAGCCCCAGCATTTT.